This TCR beta chain emerged from a study of cytomegalovirus exposure and HLA in healthy donors. This clone has a handful of counts. PCR primers comprised 60 Vbeta and 13 Jbeta primers. Some clones are missing from TCRdb's copy, which holds only in-frame ones; the method was immunoSEQ multiplex PCR. This sample yields tens of thousands of clones, of which roughly 80% are seen a single time; 1.6% belongs to the top ten. The CDR3 runs 14 residues. Germline lookup yields CDR1 SEHNR and CDR2 FQNEAQ (reference sequence). J lost 4 bases, V lost 4 bases, and 4 bases had no gene match. The chain joins TRBV7-9 to TRBJ1-1, with 9 bases aligning to TRBD1. This clonotype was obtained from a man aged 30 to 39 in good health and CMV-seronegative. Material: PBMCs. The CDR3 DNA follows: TGTGCCAGCAGCTCGACAGGGGGTGTCACTGAAGCTTTCTTT. Its protein product is CASSSTGGVTEAFF.